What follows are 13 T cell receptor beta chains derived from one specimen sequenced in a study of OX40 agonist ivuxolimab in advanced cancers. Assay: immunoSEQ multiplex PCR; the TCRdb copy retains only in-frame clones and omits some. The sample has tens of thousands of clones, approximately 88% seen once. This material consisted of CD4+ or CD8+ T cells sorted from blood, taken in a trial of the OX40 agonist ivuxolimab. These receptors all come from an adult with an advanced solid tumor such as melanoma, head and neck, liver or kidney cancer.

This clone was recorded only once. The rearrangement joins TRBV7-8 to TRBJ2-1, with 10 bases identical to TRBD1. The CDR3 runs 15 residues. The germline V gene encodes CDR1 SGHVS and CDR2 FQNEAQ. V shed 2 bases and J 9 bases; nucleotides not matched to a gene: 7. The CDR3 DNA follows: TGTGCCAGCAGCTTACGGGACAGGGGAAGAATTGAGCAGTTCTTC. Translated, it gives CASSLRDRGRIEQFF.

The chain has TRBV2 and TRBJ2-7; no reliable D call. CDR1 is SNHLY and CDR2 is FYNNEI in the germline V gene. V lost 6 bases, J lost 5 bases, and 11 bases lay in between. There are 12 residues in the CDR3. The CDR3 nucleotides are TGTGCCAGCAGGACGTTGGCCGACGAGCAGTACTTC. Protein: CASRTLADEQYF. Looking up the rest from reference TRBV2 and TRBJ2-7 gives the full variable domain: EPEVTQTPSHQVTQMGQEVILRCVPISNHLYFYWYRQILGQKVEFLVSFYNNEISEKSEIFDDQFSVERPDGSNFTLKIRSTKLEDSAMYFCASRTLADEQYFGPGTRLTVT.

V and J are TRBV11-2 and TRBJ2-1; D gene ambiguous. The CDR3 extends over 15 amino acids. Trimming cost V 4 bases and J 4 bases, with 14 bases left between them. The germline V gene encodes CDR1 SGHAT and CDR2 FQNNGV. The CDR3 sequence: CASSSLVFLYNEQFF. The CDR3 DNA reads TGTGCCAGCAGCTCCCTAGTGTTCCTTTACAATGAGCAGTTCTTC.

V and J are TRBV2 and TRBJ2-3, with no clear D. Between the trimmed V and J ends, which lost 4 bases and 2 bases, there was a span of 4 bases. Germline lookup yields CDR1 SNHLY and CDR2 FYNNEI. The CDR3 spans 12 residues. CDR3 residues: CASSGDTDTQYF. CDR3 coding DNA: TGTGCCAGCAGTGGCGACACAGATACGCAGTATTTT.

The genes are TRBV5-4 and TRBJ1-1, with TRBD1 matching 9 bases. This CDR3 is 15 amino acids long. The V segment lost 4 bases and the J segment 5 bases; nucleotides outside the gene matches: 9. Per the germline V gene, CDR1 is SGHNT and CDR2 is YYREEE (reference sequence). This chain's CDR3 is CASSPSADRGTEAFF. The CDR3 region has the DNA TGTGCCAGCAGCCCCTCCGCGGACAGGGGAACTGAAGCTTTCTTT.

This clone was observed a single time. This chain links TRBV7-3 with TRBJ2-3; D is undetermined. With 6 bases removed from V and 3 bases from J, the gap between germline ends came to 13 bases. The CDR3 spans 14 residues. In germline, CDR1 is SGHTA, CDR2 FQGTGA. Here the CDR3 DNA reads TGTGCCAGCAGGCGAAGTAGGCGTACAGATACGCAGTATTTT. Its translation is CASRRSRRTDTQYF.

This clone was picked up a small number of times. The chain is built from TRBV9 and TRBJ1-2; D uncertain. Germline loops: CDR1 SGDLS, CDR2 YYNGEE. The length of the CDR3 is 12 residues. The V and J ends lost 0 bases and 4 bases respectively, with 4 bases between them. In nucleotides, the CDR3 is TGTGCCAGCAGCGTAGTGTCCTATGGCTACACCTTC. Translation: CASSVVSYGYTF.

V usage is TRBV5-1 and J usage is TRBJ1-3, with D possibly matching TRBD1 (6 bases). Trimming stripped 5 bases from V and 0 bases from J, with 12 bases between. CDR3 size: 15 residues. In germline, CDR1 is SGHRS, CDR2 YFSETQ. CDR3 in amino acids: CASSSGAASGNTIYF. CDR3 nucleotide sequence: TGCGCCAGCAGTTCAGGGGCAGCCTCTGGAAACACCATATATTTT.

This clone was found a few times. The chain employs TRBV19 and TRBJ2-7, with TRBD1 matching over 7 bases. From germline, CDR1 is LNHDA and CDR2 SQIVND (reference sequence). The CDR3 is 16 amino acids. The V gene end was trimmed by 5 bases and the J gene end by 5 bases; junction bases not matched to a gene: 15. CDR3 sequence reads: CASSHRGKPVMDEQYF. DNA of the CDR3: TGTGCCAGTAGTCACAGGGGAAAACCGGTTATGGACGAGCAGTACTTC.

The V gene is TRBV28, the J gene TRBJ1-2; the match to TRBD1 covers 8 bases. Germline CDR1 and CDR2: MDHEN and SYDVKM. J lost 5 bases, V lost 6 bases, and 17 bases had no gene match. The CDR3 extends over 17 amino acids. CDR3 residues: CASSQVGYETGVYGYTF. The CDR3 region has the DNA TGTGCCAGCAGCCAGGTCGGGTATGAGACAGGGGTTTATGGCTACACCTTC.

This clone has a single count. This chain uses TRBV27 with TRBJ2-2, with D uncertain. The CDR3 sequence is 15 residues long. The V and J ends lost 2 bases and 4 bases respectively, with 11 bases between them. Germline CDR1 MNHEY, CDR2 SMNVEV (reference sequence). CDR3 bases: TGTGCCAGCAGTTTAATAGGACCCCGCACCGGGGAGCTGTTTTTT. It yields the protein CASSLIGPRTGELFF.

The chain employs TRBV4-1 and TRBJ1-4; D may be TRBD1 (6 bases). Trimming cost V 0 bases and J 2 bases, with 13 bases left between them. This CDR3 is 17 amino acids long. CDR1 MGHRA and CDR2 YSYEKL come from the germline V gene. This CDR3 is CASSQDGPGATNEKLFF. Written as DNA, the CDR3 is TGCGCCAGCAGCCAAGACGGTCCGGGGGCGACTAATGAAAAACTGTTTTTT.

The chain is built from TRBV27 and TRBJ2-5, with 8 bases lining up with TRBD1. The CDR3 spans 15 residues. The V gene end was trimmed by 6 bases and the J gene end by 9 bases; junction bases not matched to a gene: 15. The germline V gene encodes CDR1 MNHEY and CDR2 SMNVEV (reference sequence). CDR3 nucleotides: TGTGCCAGCAGACCCAGGACAGGGCCTTATGTAGCCCAGTACTTC. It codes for CASRPRTGPYVAQYF.